The present T cell receptor beta chain was sequenced within a study of blood T cell repertoires in COVID-19. Study summary: Material from acute and convalescent COVID-19 was sourced from the United States, Italy and Spain. T cells, B-cell-depleted T cells, or PBMCs supplied cDNA or gDNA.

Original methodology: By means of reference gene primer amplification, nucleated cell counts were estimated. Using immunoSEQ multiplex PCR, the repertoire was profiled, and TCRdb retains in-frame clones only, with some absent. That table furnishes V, J and clone size, whereas the DNA furnished D and trimming. The repertoire includes just under 55,000 clones, around 86% of them detected once, and 1.9% sits in the top ten. The CDR3 consists of 16 residues. The V gene's germline CDR1 is SGDLS and CDR2 YYNGEE. Deletions cut 4 bases from V and 5 bases from J, with 21 bases between. The chain carries TRBV9 and TRBJ1-1, with D perhaps matching TRBD1 (6 bases). This TCR was recovered from an older woman with acute or convalescent COVID-19. The material sequenced was peripheral blood. The CDR3 region is CASSRDGYGGRTEAFF. In nucleotides, the CDR3 is TGTGCCAGCAGCCGCGATGGATACGGGGGGCGAACTGAAGCTTTCTTT.